This T cell receptor (beta chain) was sequenced for a study of OX40 agonist ivuxolimab in advanced cancers. Broader study findings: Some nonresponders also had low normalized T-cell clonal expansion.

With baseline, cycle 4 day 1, and cycle 7 day 1 as timepoints, blood was sampled. Sequencing used immunoSEQ multiplex PCR; TCRdb keeps in-frame clones, though not all of them. Of 39,000 or so clones listed, 75% to 90% are singletons. V was cut by 5 bases and J by 0 bases, with 12 bases left in between. The CDR3 consists of 15 residues. The germline V gene has CDR1 SEHNR and CDR2 FQNEAQ (reference sequence). This clone came up once. The antigen remains unidentified. The sample contains more than one DNA sequence encoding this CDR3. The sample here was CD4+ or CD8+ T cells sorted from blood, taken in a trial of the OX40 agonist ivuxolimab. This TCR was recovered from an adult with an advanced solid tumor such as melanoma, head and neck, liver or kidney cancer. The chain carries TRBV7-9 and TRBJ2-3, with unresolved D. The CDR3 nucleotides are TGTGCCAGCAGCATCGAGAGGATTAGCACAGATACGCAGTATTTT. Translated, it gives CASSIERISTDTQYF.